The rows below give T cell receptor beta chains drawn from one sample of a study of vaccination effects on CD4 cells after COVID-19. This table comes from immunoSEQ multiplex PCR, and its TCRdb copy is limited to in-frame clones, with some not included. The data contain 40,000 or so clones, 65% to 70% of them singletons. These receptors' targets are unknown. Sample: CD4+ T cells from PBMCs cultured with a peptide pool, taken before COVID-19 vaccination. All receptors come from a human donor who had a prior SARS-CoV-2 infection. The CDR3 runs from the conserved cysteine through the conserved F or W. Each record gives: V gene, J gene, clone size, CDR3 protein. Size tells how often a clone was seen (once, few, many) or the class of an expanded clone, and some rows leave it out.

v_gene: TRBV12-3/TRBV12-4; j_gene: TRBJ1-2; abundance: NA; CDR3aa: CASSLFPLSVINF
v_gene: TRBV2; j_gene: TRBJ2-5; abundance: few; CDR3aa: CASSEATGVPETQYF
v_gene: TRBV9; j_gene: TRBJ1-6; abundance: NA; CDR3aa: CASSVEGRNSPLHF
v_gene: TRBV3-1/TRBV3-2; j_gene: TRBJ1-2; abundance: NA; CDR3aa: CASSQRATLSGYTF
v_gene: TRBV7-9; j_gene: TRBJ1-3; abundance: NA; CDR3aa: CASSSGQGGNTIYF
v_gene: TRBV11-3; j_gene: TRBJ2-5; abundance: NA; CDR3aa: CASSLAPWTSWGLETQYF
v_gene: TRBV7-8; j_gene: TRBJ2-5; abundance: NA; CDR3aa: CASSLDWGPQETQYF
v_gene: TRBV4-2; j_gene: TRBJ2-7; abundance: NA; CDR3aa: CASSQLLAGGYEQYF
v_gene: TRBV5-6; j_gene: TRBJ1-2; abundance: NA; CDR3aa: CASSYDRGLNGYTF
v_gene: TRBV3-1/TRBV3-2; j_gene: TRBJ1-2; abundance: once; CDR3aa: CASSQGRSSNYGYTF
v_gene: TRBV3-1/TRBV3-2; j_gene: TRBJ2-1; abundance: NA; CDR3aa: CASSPGVGEWDEQFF
v_gene: TRBV2; j_gene: TRBJ1-6; abundance: NA; CDR3aa: CASRTAVSPLHF
v_gene: TRBV6-2/TRBV6-3; j_gene: TRBJ2-7; abundance: few; CDR3aa: CASSFRGLADYEQYF
v_gene: TRBV18; j_gene: TRBJ1-6; abundance: NA; CDR3aa: CASSPSYRTESPLHF
v_gene: TRBV6-1; j_gene: TRBJ1-4; abundance: NA; CDR3aa: CASSETTGRLNEKLFF
v_gene: TRBV21-1; j_gene: TRBJ2-7; abundance: NA; CDR3aa: CASSKLPDDPYEQYF
v_gene: TRBV30; j_gene: TRBJ1-2; abundance: NA; CDR3aa: CAWETGTYTF
v_gene: TRBV2; j_gene: TRBJ1-6; abundance: NA; CDR3aa: CASISGTGYSPLHF
v_gene: TRBV5-1; j_gene: TRBJ1-1; abundance: few; CDR3aa: CASSPTWTEDGAFF
v_gene: TRBV6-2/TRBV6-3; j_gene: TRBJ2-3; abundance: NA; CDR3aa: CASSYGEGVRQYF
v_gene: TRBV7-3; j_gene: TRBJ2-1; abundance: NA; CDR3aa: CASSLKAHSYNEQFF
v_gene: TRBV7-2; j_gene: TRBJ1-5; abundance: few; CDR3aa: CASSLERGFGGSNQPQHF
v_gene: TRBV5-1; j_gene: TRBJ1-4; abundance: NA; CDR3aa: CASSPGQGRANEKLFF
v_gene: TRBV30; j_gene: TRBJ1-6; abundance: NA; CDR3aa: CAWNRVSYNSPLHF
v_gene: TRBV6-5; j_gene: TRBJ1-3; abundance: NA; CDR3aa: CASQTGSGNTIYF
v_gene: TRBV11-2; j_gene: TRBJ1-3; abundance: NA; CDR3aa: CASSFGRGNSGNTIYF